This T cell receptor (beta chain) was obtained from a study of CD4+ T cells in melanoma. Study results and caveats: In melanoma, neoantigen-specific CD4+ T cells reportedly differed in differentiation state.

This CDR3 is built from 13 residues. V was pared by 3 bases and J by 1 base, with 6 bases between. In germline, CDR1 is KGHSH, CDR2 LQKENI. This clone has just a few counts. Its antigen is not identified. The assay was immunoSEQ multiplex PCR, and TCRdb's table has in-frame clones only and misses some. Among approximately 20,000 clones listed, 78% were seen once. V and J are TRBV18 and TRBJ1-1; D uncertain. The TCR originated in a human donor with melanoma. The CDR3 spells CASSPDGNTEAFF. CDR3 coding DNA: TGTGCCAGCTCACCGGATGGGAACACTGAAGCTTTCTTT.